Below are 4 T cell receptor beta chains sequenced from a single sample in a study of T cell responses to AZD1222 COVID-19 vaccine. The method was immunoSEQ multiplex PCR; TCRdb's version includes in-frame clones alone and lacks a portion of them. This repertoire shows some 80,000 clones, about 80% found once; its top ten account for roughly a quarter. The input for sequencing was peripheral blood, taken 28 days after the second dose of the MenACWY control vaccine. The source of these receptors is an adult who received the MenACWY meningococcal vaccine as a control.

This chain connects TRBV6-5 to TRBJ1-5; D is unresolved. CDR3 size: 13 residues. Trimming stripped 6 bases from V and 5 bases from J, with 11 bases between. CDR1 is MNHEY, CDR2 SVGAGI, per germline. CDR3 nucleotides: TGTGCCAGCAGCCCCGACATCGATCAGCCCCAGCATTTT. Protein: CASSPDIDQPQHF.

V gene TRBV29-1 combines with J gene TRBJ2-1, with 10 nucleotides matching TRBD2. Germline V gives CDR1 SQVTM, CDR2 ANQGSEA. V was pared by 5 bases and J by 10 bases, with 11 bases of the junction left unmatched. CDR3 size: 14 residues. For the CDR3, the DNA is TGCAGCGTTAGGGCTAGCGGGAGTGGGGGAGAGCAGTTCTTC. Amino acids: CSVRASGSGGEQFF.

The chain employs TRBV19 and TRBJ1-5; 7 positions agree with TRBD1. V trimming: 6 bases; J trimming: 2 bases; junction bases outside the gene matches: 10. CDR3 length: 16 amino acids. CDR1 LNHDA and CDR2 SQIVND come from the germline V gene (reference sequence). The CDR3 coding sequence is TGTGCCAGTAGGGGAGGAGGGGGCAGGGGCAATCAGCCCCAGCATTTT. Translated, it gives CASRGGGGRGNQPQHF.

In regard to this clone: Other DNA variants within this sample encode the same CDR3. The J gene is TRBJ2-1, the V gene TRBV15; D may be TRBD2 (6 bases). This CDR3 region has 14 residues. V was pared by 3 bases and J by 6 bases, with 12 bases between. CDR1 and CDR2 from the germline V gene are LNHNV and YYDKDF (reference sequence). The CDR3 protein is CATSRAGTGNEQFF. CDR3 nucleotide sequence: TGTGCCACCAGCAGGGCGGGGACTGGCAATGAGCAGTTCTTC.